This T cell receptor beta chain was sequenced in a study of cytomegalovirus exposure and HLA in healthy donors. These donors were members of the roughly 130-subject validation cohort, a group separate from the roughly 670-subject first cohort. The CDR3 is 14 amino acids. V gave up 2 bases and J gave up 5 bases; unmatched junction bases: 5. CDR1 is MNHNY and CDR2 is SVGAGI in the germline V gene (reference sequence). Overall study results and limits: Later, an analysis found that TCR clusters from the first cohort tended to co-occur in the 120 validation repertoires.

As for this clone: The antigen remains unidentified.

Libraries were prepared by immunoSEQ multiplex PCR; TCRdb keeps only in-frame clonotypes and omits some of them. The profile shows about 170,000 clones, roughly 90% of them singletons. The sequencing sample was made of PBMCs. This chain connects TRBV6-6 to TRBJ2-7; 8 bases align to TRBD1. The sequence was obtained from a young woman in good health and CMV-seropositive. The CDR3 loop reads CASSYPGTGDEQYF. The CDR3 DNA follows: TGTGCCAGCAGTTACCCGGGGACAGGAGACGAGCAGTACTTC.